Below, 26 T cell receptor beta chains from the same sample are listed, as sequenced in a study of T cell responses to AZD1222 COVID-19 vaccine. Sequencing used immunoSEQ multiplex PCR; TCRdb keeps in-frame clones, though not all of them. The sample lists 95,000 to 130,000 clones; approximately 93% were seen once. The sequenced sample was peripheral blood, obtained on day 0 of AZD1222 vaccination. All receptors derive from an adult in good health.

This sequence joins TRBV5-1 and TRBJ1-1; no reliable D call. CDR3 length equals 14 residues. The V gene lost 0 bases and the J gene lost 3 bases, with 9 bases spanning the gap. Germline CDR1 SGHRS, CDR2 YFSETQ. In DNA, the CDR3 is TGCGCCAGCAGCTTGGGATCTAAAGACACTGAAGCTTTCTTT. Encoded protein: CASSLGSKDTEAFF.

The CDR3 reads CASSPETGLNTEAFF. The CDR3 DNA sequence: TGTGCCAGCAGCCCCGAGACAGGACTAAACACTGAAGCTTTCTTT. V usage is TRBV7-9 and J usage is TRBJ1-1; the D gene is possibly TRBD1 (6 bases). The length of the CDR3 is 15 residues. Germline assignment: CDR1 SEHNR and CDR2 FQNEAQ (reference sequence). V dropped 5 bases and J dropped 2 bases, with 15 bases sitting between them.

The chain employs TRBV10-1 and TRBJ2-1, with 7 nucleotides matching TRBD2. CDR1 WNHNN and CDR2 SYGVQD come from the germline V gene (reference sequence). CDR3 length: 17 amino acids. The V and J ends lost 3 bases and 8 bases, in that order; junction bases with no gene match: 16. CDR3 nucleotides: TGCGCCAGCAGTGACTCCAAAACTAGCGTACAGTTCGATGAGCAGTTCTTC. It encodes CASSDSKTSVQFDEQFF.

V and J are TRBV9 and TRBJ1-2, with D possibly matching TRBD1 (5 bases). This CDR3 comprises 15 residues. Germline V gene data show CDR1 as SGDLS and CDR2 as YYNGEE. V lost 0 bases and J lost 4, with 13 bases in between. CDR3 residues: CASSVAPGSPYGYTF. CDR3 DNA: TGTGCCAGCAGCGTAGCTCCAGGGTCCCCCTATGGCTACACCTTC.

The CDR3 is CASGPASVRNTGELFF. CDR3 DNA: TGTGCTAGTGGCCCCGCCTCGGTGAGGAACACCGGGGAGCTGTTTTTT. V and J are TRBV12-5 and TRBJ2-2; D remains unclear. The CDR3 has 16 amino acids. CDR1 and CDR2 from the germline V gene are LGHNT and FRNRAP. Between the trimmed V and J ends, which lost 6 bases and 1 base, there was a span of 15 bases.

This clone was counted between two and nine times. The V gene is TRBV6-4, the J gene TRBJ2-6; D is unresolved. This CDR3 spans 16 amino acids. V lost 0 bases and J 0 bases, leaving 6 bases between the germline ends. Germline lookup yields CDR1 MRHNA and CDR2 SNTAGT. The CDR3, as DNA: TGTGCCAGCAGTGACTCGACCGCCTCTGGGGCCAACGTCCTGACTTTC. Amino acids: CASSDSTASGANVLTF.

The V call is TRBV9, the J call TRBJ2-5; TRBD2 agrees at 10 bases. Germline V gene lookup returns CDR1 SGDLS and CDR2 YYNGEE. The CDR3 sequence is 14 residues long. V was pared by 2 bases and J by 5 bases, with 3 bases of the junction left unmatched. The CDR3 protein is CASSVGSGGETQYF. The CDR3 DNA is TGTGCCAGCAGCGTCGGTAGCGGGGGGGAGACCCAGTACTTC.

CDR3 in amino acids: CASSLDRGNQPQHF. The CDR3 nucleotides read TGTGCCAGCTCCCTCGACAGAGGCAATCAGCCCCAGCATTTT. The rearrangement uses TRBV2 and TRBJ1-5; possibly TRBD1 for D (5 bases). The germline CDR1 and CDR2 sequences are SNHLY and FYNNEI. Trimming shortened V by 8 bases and J by 2 bases, and 13 bases separated the two germline ends. The length of the CDR3 is 14 residues.

The CDR3 loop reads CASSTRDRGHGYGYTF. The CDR3 nucleotides read TGTGCCAGCAGCACACGGGACAGGGGGCATGGCTATGGCTACACCTTC. V gene TRBV5-5 combines with J gene TRBJ1-2, with TRBD1 identical over 12 bases. CDR3 size: 16 residues. The germline gives CDR1 SGHKS, CDR2 YYEKEE (reference sequence). J was trimmed by 4 bases and V by 4 bases; bases with no gene match: 8. The full variable domain, completed using reference TRBV5-5 and TRBJ1-2, is DAGVTQSPTHLIKTRGQQVTLRCSPISGHKSVSWYQQVLGQGPQFIFQYYEKEERGRGNFPDRFSARQFPNYSSELNVNALLLGDSALYLCASSTRDRGHGYGYTFGSGTRLTVV.

The CDR3 region is CASSRQGLSYNEQFF. In DNA, the CDR3 is TGTGCCAGCAGCCGACAGGGGTTATCCTACAATGAGCAGTTCTTC. The genes are TRBV7-9 and TRBJ2-1, with 8 bases fitting TRBD1. The CDR3 is 15 amino acids. V was clipped by 5 bases and J by 1 base; unmatched bases: 4. CDR1 SEHNR and CDR2 FQNEAQ come from the germline V gene (reference sequence). Filled out from reference TRBV7-9 and TRBJ2-1, the complete variable domain reads DTGVSQNPRHKITKRGQNVTFRCDPISEHNRLYWYRQTLGQGPEFLTYFQNEAQLEKSRLLSDRFSAERPKGSFSTLEIQRTEQGDSAMYLCASSRQGLSYNEQFFGPGTRLTVL.

The chain is built from TRBV29-1 and TRBJ2-7; D gene unclear. The CDR3 has 12 amino acids. Trimming removed 4 bases from V and 0 bases from J, with 7 bases in between. CDR1 and CDR2 from the germline V gene are SQVTM and ANQGSEA. The CDR3 here is CSVGAASYEQYF. CDR3 sequence (DNA): TGCAGCGTTGGCGCGGCCTCCTACGAGCAGTACTTC.

The chain employs TRBV3-1 (or the pseudogene TRBV3-2) and TRBJ2-4; weak D call: TRBD2 (6 bases). Trimming pared 0 bases from V and 1 base from J, leaving 10 bases between. Germline V gene sequence: CDR1 LGHDT, CDR2 YNNKEL (reference sequence). This CDR3 region has 16 residues. The CDR3: CASSQDGGLAKNIQYF. DNA of the CDR3: TGTGCCAGCAGCCAAGACGGGGGATTGGCCAAAAACATTCAGTACTTC.

A single count supports this clone. CDR3 DNA: TGCGCCAGCAGCCCCCCCCTTTTCCGACAGGGGAGTAATGAAAAACTGTTTTTT. Protein: CASSPPLFRQGSNEKLFF. The gene calls are TRBV4-1 and TRBJ1-4, with TRBD1 matching 8 bases. The junction had 14 bases not matched to a gene; V was cut back by 4 bases and J by 4 bases. This CDR3 contains 18 residues. Germline CDR1 MGHRA, CDR2 YSYEKL.

The chain combines TRBV27 with TRBJ1-1; D gene ambiguous. CDR1 is MNHEY and CDR2 is SMNVEV in the germline V gene (reference sequence). The CDR3 extends over 11 amino acids. V was pared by 10 bases and J by 6 bases, with 12 bases between. The CDR3 coding sequence is TGTGCCACCACGTGGGAGGCTGAAGCTTTCTTT. Protein: CATTWEAEAFF.

The genes are TRBV27 and TRBJ2-7; D perhaps matches TRBD2 (5 bases). This CDR3 spans 16 amino acids. Trimming removed 8 bases at V and 0 bases at J, with 20 bases between. Germline V lookup: CDR1 MNHEY, CDR2 SMNVEV (reference sequence). DNA of the CDR3: TGTGCCAGCGGCCGCCCGGAGCGGAGAAGCTCCTACGAGCAGTACTTC. Translating it yields CASGRPERRSSYEQYF.

The V gene is TRBV6-6, the J gene TRBJ1-5, with D possibly being TRBD1 (6 bases). The CDR3 is 15 residues long. V shed 2 bases and J shed 4 bases, with 12 bases lying between them. The germline CDR1 and CDR2 sequences are MNHNY and SVGAGI (reference sequence). Here the CDR3 reads CASSYAGGRNQPQHF. The CDR3 DNA is TGTGCCAGCAGTTACGCCGGGGGCAGAAATCAGCCCCAGCATTTT.

The chain has TRBV28 and TRBJ1-1, with unresolved D. Between the trimmed V and J ends, which lost 4 bases and 3 bases, there was a span of 15 bases. The germline gives CDR1 MDHEN, CDR2 SYDVKM. There are 15 residues in the CDR3. This chain's CDR3 is CASSSLTGRDTEAFF. The CDR3 DNA reads TGTGCCAGCAGTTCCCTCACTGGGCGAGACACTGAAGCTTTCTTT.

The V call is TRBV19, the J call TRBJ1-3; no clear D gene. The CDR3 consists of 14 residues. The germline V gene has CDR1 LNHDA and CDR2 SQIVND (reference sequence). The ends were cut back, 7 bases at V and 0 bases at J, with 10 bases in the middle. The CDR3 region has the DNA TGTGCCAGTAAAGCATTGAGCTCTGGAAACACCATATATTTT. Its translation: CASKALSSGNTIYF.

This chain connects TRBV19 to TRBJ1-5; D call uncertain. The ends were cut back, 5 bases at V and 5 bases at J, with 16 bases in the middle. The CDR3 spans 15 residues. Germline values: CDR1 LNHDA, CDR2 SQIVND (reference sequence). The CDR3 here is CASSLTTPTYQPQHF. The CDR3 DNA follows: TGTGCCAGTAGTTTGACAACACCGACCTATCAGCCCCAGCATTTT.

Comments on this clone: A junction boundary mismatches the germline segment, possibly from a read error. V is TRBV6-2 or TRBV6-3 and J is TRBJ2-7; TRBD2 aligns across 8 bases. This CDR3 contains 14 residues. CDR1 and CDR2 from the germline V gene are MNHEY and SVGEGT. The CDR3: CASSNSGLAYEQYF. For the CDR3, the DNA is TGTGCCAGCAGTAACTCTGGACTAGCATACGAGCAGTACTTC.

The V call is TRBV9, the J call TRBJ2-3, with D tentatively TRBD2 (5 bases). V was clipped by 2 bases and J by 3 bases, with 13 bases between them. The germline V gene has CDR1 SGDLS and CDR2 YYNGEE. CDR3 length: 15 residues. This chain's CDR3 is CASSVTGSGTDTQYF. For the CDR3, the DNA is TGTGCCAGCAGCGTGACGGGGAGTGGGACAGATACGCAGTATTTT.

This clone was detected once. The chain carries TRBV7-6 and TRBJ2-5; perhaps TRBD2 as D (6 bases). Germline loops: CDR1 SGHVS, CDR2 FNYEAQ. Trimming removed 5 bases from V and 0 bases from J, with 16 bases in between. The length of the CDR3 is 16 residues. CDR3 in amino acids: CASSPVAVGYQETQYF. DNA for the CDR3: TGTGCCAGCAGCCCCGTAGCGGTAGGGTACCAAGAGACCCAGTACTTC.

The J gene is TRBJ1-5, the V gene TRBV19; D may be TRBD1 (6 bases). The length of the CDR3 is 15 residues. The V end was cut by 6 bases, the J end by 4 bases, with 16 bases between. Per the germline V gene, CDR1 is LNHDA and CDR2 is SQIVND (reference sequence). Here the CDR3 reads CASSNYGGANQPQHF. The CDR3 nucleotides are TGTGCCAGTAGCAACTATGGGGGCGCGAATCAGCCCCAGCATTTT.

The chain joins TRBV3-1 (or the pseudogene TRBV3-2) to TRBJ2-2; the D gene could be TRBD1 or TRBD2 (5 bases each). This CDR3 has 17 residues. Germline-derived CDR1 and CDR2 are LGHDT and YNNKEL (reference sequence). V lost 0 bases and J 2 bases, leaving 13 bases between the germline ends. CDR3 in amino acids: CASSQDIRGDNTGELFF. The DNA for the CDR3 is TGTGCCAGCAGCCAAGACATCCGGGGCGATAACACCGGGGAGCTGTTTTTT.

CDR3 sequence (DNA): TGCAGTGCTAGTAGGCAGAGGGGTGAAAAACTGTTTTTT. This codes for CSASRQRGEKLFF. The genes are TRBV20-1 and TRBJ1-4, with a weak D call TRBD1 (5 bases). Germline V gene data show CDR1 as DFQATT and CDR2 as SNEGSKA (reference sequence). Trimming stripped 3 bases from V and 7 bases from J, with 12 bases between. The CDR3 consists of 13 residues.

The chain couples TRBV20-1 to TRBJ1-1; D is undetermined. Germline loops: CDR1 DFQATT, CDR2 SNEGSKA (reference sequence). This CDR3 region has 11 residues. V lost 0 bases and J lost 8, with 7 bases in between. Here the CDR3 DNA reads TGCAGTGCTAGAGATCAGGTGGAAGCTTTCTTT. Its protein product is CSARDQVEAFF.